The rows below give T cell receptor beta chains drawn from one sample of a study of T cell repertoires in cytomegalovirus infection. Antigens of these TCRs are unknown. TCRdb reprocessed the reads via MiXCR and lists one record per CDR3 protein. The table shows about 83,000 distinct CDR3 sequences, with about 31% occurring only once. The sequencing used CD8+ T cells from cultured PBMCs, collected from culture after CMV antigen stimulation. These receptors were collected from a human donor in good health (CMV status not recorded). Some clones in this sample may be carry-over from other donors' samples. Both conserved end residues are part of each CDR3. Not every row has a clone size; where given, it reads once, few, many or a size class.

CDR3: CASSLNTGGYEQYF; size: many; V: TRBV12-3/TRBV12-4; J: TRBJ2-7
CDR3: CASSHGQINSYNEQFF; size: few; V: TRBV19; J: TRBJ2-1
CDR3: CASSYRASGTEAFF; size: many; V: TRBV6-5; J: TRBJ1-1
CDR3: CASTWVTTNYGYTF; size: NA; V: TRBV6-6; J: TRBJ1-2
CDR3: CASSLVAGDTGELFF; size: few; V: TRBV5-4; J: TRBJ2-2
CDR3: CASSLNSILGGNEQFF; size: NA; V: TRBV27; J: TRBJ2-1
CDR3: CASFGTSGGGTYEQYF; size: few; V: TRBV7-6; J: TRBJ2-7
CDR3: CASSVGGGPGNEQFF; size: NA; V: TRBV9; J: TRBJ2-1
CDR3: CASSYDVLSYEQYF; size: few; V: TRBV6-5; J: TRBJ2-7
CDR3: CASSIVPRAGAKNIQYF; size: NA; V: TRBV19; J: TRBJ2-4
CDR3: CAWSVSGLLYEQYF; size: many; V: TRBV30; J: TRBJ2-7
CDR3: CASSLEAYSSEQFF; size: many; V: TRBV7-6; J: TRBJ2-1
CDR3: CASSGAMGETQYF; size: few; V: TRBV9; J: TRBJ2-5
CDR3: CASSLGLQGSGANVLTF; size: few; V: TRBV7-9; J: TRBJ2-6
CDR3: CASSWVKRGVTDTQYF; size: few; V: TRBV28; J: TRBJ2-3
CDR3: CASSDGGTRVDTQYF; size: NA; V: TRBV2; J: TRBJ2-3
CDR3: CASSWEAAGTPLGTQYF; size: NA; V: TRBV5-1; J: TRBJ2-5
CDR3: CASSLGQFEAFF; size: once; V: TRBV11-2; J: TRBJ1-1
CDR3: CASSIDGTSWYEQYF; size: few; V: TRBV19; J: TRBJ2-7
CDR3: CASSVSRGTEAFF; size: NA; V: TRBV27; J: TRBJ1-1
CDR3: CASSYWTGASEAFF; size: few; V: TRBV11-2; J: TRBJ1-1
CDR3: CASSSDQGQTQYF; size: few; V: TRBV12-3/TRBV12-4; J: TRBJ2-5
CDR3: CASIGRLNQPQHF; size: NA; V: TRBV28; J: TRBJ1-5
CDR3: CSARDRASNEQFF; size: few; V: TRBV20-1; J: TRBJ2-1
CDR3: CASSQVPSGDRRTQYF; size: few; V: TRBV4-1; J: TRBJ2-3
CDR3: CASRGGQQMNTEAFF; size: NA; V: TRBV7-8; J: TRBJ1-1
CDR3: CASKFEVGEQYF; size: many; V: TRBV12-3/TRBV12-4; J: TRBJ2-7
CDR3: CASSLAISSHEQYF; size: NA; V: TRBV7-8; J: TRBJ2-7
CDR3: CASSLDSVEDEQYF; size: many; V: TRBV11-2; J: TRBJ2-7
CDR3: CASSFGTSGGPFFF; size: NA; V: TRBV27; J: TRBJ2-1
CDR3: CASSPTGPGQPQHF; size: NA; V: TRBV5-1; J: TRBJ1-5
CDR3: CASSQGPGEGTEAFF; size: NA; V: TRBV4-1; J: TRBJ1-1
CDR3: CASSFTGGGSDTQYF; size: NA; V: TRBV7-6; J: TRBJ2-3
CDR3: CASSSGRRGTGIYEQYF; size: many; V: TRBV5-4; J: TRBJ2-7
CDR3: CASMIADGADTQYF; size: NA; V: TRBV19; J: TRBJ2-3
CDR3: CASSLAGRPYTF; size: NA; V: TRBV7-9; J: TRBJ1-2
CDR3: CASSIAGRQGARDEQFF; size: NA; V: TRBV19; J: TRBJ2-1
CDR3: CASSQAVASFNEQFF; size: NA; V: TRBV7-9; J: TRBJ2-1
CDR3: CASSENEKLFF; size: NA; V: TRBV4-1; J: TRBJ1-4
CDR3: CASSIWVFGNQPQHF; size: few; V: TRBV19; J: TRBJ1-5
CDR3: CASSPRRGGISGYTF; size: few; V: TRBV9; J: TRBJ1-2
CDR3: CASSQTGGGLEQYF; size: NA; V: TRBV14; J: TRBJ2-7
CDR3: CASSVDEGNTEAFF; size: NA; V: TRBV28; J: TRBJ1-1
CDR3: CASSVVEVLYGYTF; size: NA; V: TRBV9; J: TRBJ1-2
CDR3: CASSYGPGPEAFF; size: NA; V: TRBV6-5; J: TRBJ1-1
CDR3: CATSDLGDSGTDTQYF; size: NA; V: TRBV24-1; J: TRBJ2-3